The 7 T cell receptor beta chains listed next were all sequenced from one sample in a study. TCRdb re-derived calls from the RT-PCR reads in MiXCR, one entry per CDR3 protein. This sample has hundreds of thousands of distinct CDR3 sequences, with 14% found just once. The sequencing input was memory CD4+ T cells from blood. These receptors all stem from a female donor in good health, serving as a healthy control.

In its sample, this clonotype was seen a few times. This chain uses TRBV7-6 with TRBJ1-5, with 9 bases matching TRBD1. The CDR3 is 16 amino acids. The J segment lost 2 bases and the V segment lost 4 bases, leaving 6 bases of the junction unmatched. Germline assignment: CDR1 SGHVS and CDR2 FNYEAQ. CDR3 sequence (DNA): TGTGCCAGCAGCTCGGGGACAGGGCTCGGCAATCAGCCCCAGCATTTT. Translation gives CASSSGTGLGNQPQHF.

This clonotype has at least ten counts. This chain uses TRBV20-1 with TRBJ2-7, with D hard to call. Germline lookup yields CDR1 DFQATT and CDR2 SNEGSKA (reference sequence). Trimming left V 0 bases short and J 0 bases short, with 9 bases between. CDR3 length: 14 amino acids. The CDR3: CSARDLLGSYEQYF. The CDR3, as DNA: TGCAGTGCTAGAGATCTGTTAGGCTCCTACGAGCAGTACTTC.

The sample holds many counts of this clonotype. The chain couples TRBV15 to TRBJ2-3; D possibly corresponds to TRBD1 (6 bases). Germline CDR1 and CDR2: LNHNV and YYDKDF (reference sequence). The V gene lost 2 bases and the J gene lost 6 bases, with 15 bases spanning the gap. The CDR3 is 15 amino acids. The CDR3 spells CATSRRQEPRDTQYF. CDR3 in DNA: TGTGCCACCAGCAGACGACAGGAGCCTCGTGATACGCAGTATTTT.

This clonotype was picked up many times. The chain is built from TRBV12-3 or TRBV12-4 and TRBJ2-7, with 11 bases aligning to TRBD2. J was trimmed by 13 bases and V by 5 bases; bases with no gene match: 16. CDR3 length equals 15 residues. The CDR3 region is CASSPPVAGGRIAYF. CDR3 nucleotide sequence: TGTGCCAGCAGTCCCCCGGTAGCGGGAGGGCGGATCGCATACTTC.

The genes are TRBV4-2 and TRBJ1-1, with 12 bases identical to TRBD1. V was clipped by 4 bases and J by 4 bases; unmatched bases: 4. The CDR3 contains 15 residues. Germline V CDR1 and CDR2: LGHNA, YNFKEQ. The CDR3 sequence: CASSRTGQGATEAFF. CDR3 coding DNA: TGTGCCAGCAGCCGTACGGGACAGGGGGCCACTGAAGCTTTCTTT.

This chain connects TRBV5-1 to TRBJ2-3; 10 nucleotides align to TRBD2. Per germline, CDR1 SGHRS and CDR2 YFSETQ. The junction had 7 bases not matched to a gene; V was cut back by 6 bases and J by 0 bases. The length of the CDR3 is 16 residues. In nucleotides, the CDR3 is TGCGCCAGCAAACTAGCGGGGAGTACTAGCACAGATACGCAGTATTTT. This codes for CASKLAGSTSTDTQYF.

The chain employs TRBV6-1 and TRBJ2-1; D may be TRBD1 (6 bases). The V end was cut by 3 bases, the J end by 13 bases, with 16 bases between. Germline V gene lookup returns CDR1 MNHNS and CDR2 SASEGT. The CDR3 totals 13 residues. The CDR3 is CASSEGRDTLQFF. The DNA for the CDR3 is TGTGCCAGCAGTGAGGGCCGGGACACACTACAGTTCTTC.